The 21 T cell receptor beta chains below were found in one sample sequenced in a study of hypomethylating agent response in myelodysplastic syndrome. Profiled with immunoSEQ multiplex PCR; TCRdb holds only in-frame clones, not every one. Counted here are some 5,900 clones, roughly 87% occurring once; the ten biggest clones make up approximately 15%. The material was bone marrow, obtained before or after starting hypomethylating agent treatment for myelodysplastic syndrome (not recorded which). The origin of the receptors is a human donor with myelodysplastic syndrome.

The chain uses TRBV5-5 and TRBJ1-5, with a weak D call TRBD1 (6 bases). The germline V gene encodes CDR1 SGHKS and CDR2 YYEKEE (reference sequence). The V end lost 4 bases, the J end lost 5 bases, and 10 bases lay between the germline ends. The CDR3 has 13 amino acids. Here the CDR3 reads CASSRDIHQPQHF. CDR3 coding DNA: TGTGCCAGCAGCCGGGACATTCATCAGCCCCAGCATTTT.

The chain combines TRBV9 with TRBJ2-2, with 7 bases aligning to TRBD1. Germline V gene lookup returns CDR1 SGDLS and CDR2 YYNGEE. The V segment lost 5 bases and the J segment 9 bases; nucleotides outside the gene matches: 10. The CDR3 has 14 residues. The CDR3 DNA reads TGTGCCAGCAGTAAGACAGGGACGGTCCGGGAGCTGTTTTTT. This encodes CASSKTGTVRELFF.

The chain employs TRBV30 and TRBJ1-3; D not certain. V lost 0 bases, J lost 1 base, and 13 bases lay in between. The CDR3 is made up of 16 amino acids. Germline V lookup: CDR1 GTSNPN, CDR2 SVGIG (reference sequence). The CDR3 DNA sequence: TGTGCCTGGAGTGTAGGAAGGTCCTGGTCTGGAAACACCATATATTTT. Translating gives CAWSVGRSWSGNTIYF.

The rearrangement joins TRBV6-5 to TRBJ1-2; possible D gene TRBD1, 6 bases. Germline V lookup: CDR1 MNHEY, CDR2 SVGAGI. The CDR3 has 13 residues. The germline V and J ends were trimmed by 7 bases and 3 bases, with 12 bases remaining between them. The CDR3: CASTSAGDYGYTF. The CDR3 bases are TGTGCCAGCACCTCGGCAGGGGACTATGGCTACACCTTC.

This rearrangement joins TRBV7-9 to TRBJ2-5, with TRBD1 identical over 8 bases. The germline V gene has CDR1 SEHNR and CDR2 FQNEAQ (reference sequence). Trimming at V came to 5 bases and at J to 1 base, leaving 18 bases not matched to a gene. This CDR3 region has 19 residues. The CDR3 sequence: CASSATTGQAHYIQETQYF. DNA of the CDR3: TGTGCCAGCAGCGCGACCACGGGACAGGCCCATTACATCCAAGAGACCCAGTACTTC.

The CDR3 is CASSPRRGASADTQYF. The CDR3 bases are TGTGCCAGCAGCCCCAGGCGGGGGGCGAGCGCAGATACGCAGTATTTT. The J gene is TRBJ2-3, the V gene TRBV7-6; 8 bases align to TRBD2. Per germline, CDR1 SGHVS and CDR2 FNYEAQ. The CDR3 is 16 amino acids. Germline trimming cut 5 bases from V and 4 bases from J; bases unmatched to any gene: 11.

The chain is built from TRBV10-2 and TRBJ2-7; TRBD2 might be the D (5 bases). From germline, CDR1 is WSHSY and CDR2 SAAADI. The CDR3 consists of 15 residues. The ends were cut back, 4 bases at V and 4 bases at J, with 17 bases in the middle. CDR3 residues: CASSVGSHTGYEQYF. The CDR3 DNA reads TGCGCCAGCAGTGTAGGCAGTCATACGGGGTACGAGCAGTACTTC.

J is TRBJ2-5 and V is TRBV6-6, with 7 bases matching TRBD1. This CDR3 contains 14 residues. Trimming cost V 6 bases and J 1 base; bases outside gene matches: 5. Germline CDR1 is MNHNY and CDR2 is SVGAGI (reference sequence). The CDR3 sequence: CASSSNRGQETQYF. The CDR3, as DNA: TGTGCCAGCAGCTCAAACAGGGGCCAAGAGACCCAGTACTTC.

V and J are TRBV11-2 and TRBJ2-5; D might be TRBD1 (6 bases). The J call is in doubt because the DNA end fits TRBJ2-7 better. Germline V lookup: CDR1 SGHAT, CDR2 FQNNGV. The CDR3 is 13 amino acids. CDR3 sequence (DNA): TGTGCCAGCGGCACACAGGGAGTCTACGAGCAGTACTTC. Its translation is CASGTQGVYEQYF.

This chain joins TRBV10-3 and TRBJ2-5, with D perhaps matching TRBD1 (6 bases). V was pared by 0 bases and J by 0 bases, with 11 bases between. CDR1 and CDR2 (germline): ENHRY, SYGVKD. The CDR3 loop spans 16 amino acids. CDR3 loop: CAISESSRTDQETQYF. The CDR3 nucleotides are TGTGCCATCAGTGAGTCGAGCCGGACAGACCAAGAGACCCAGTACTTC.

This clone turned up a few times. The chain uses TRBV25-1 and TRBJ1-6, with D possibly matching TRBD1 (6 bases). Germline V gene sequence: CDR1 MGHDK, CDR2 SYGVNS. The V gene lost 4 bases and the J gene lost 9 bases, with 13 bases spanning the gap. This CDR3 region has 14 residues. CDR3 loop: CASSATGTGSPLHF. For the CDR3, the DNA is TGTGCCAGCAGTGCAACAGGGACGGGTTCACCCCTCCACTTT.

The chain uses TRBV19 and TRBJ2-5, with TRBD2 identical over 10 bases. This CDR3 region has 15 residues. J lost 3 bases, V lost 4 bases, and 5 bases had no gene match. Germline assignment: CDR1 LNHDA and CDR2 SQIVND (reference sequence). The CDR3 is CASSTRTSGKETQYF. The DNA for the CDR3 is TGTGCCAGTAGTACGAGGACTAGCGGAAAAGAGACCCAGTACTTC.

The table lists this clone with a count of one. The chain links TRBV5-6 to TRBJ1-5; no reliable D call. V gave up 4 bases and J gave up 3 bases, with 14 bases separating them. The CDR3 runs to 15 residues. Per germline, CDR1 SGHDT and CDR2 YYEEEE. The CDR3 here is CASSPGLVINQPQHF. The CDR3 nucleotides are TGTGCCAGCAGCCCCGGCCTGGTCATCAATCAGCCCCAGCATTTT. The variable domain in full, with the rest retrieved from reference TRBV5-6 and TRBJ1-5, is DAGVTQSPTHLIKTRGQQVTLRCSPKSGHDTVSWYQQALGQGPQFIFQYYEEEERQRGNFPDRFSGHQFPNYSSELNVNALLLGDSALYLCASSPGLVINQPQHFGDGTRLSIL.

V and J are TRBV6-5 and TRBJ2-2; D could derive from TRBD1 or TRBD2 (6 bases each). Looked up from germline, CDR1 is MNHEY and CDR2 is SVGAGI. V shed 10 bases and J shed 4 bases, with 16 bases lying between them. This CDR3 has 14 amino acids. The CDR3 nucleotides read TGTGCCACGAGAGGGGGGCTGAGCACCGGGGAGCTGTTTTTT. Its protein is CATRGGLSTGELFF.

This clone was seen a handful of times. CDR3 region: CASSKAGETQYF. The CDR3 nucleotides are TGCGCCAGCAGCAAGGCAGGGGAGACCCAGTACTTC. This chain joins TRBV5-1 and TRBJ2-5; TRBD1 is a possible D gene (5 bases). CDR1 and CDR2 (germline): SGHRS, YFSETQ. Trimming cost V 4 bases and J 5 bases, with 9 bases left between them. The CDR3 covers 12 residues.

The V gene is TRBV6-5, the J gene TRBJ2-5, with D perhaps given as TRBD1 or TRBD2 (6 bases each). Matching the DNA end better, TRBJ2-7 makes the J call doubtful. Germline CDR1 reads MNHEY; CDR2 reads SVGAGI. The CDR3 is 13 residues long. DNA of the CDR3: TGTGCCAGCAGTTTCGGGGGCAGGGGCGAGCAGTACTTC. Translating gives CASSFGGRGEQYF.

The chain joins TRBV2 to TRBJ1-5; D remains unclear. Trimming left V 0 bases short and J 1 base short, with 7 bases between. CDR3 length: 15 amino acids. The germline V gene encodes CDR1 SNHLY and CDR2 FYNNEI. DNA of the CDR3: TGTGCCAGCAGTGAAGCAGGGAGAAGCAATCAGCCCCAGCATTTT. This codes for CASSEAGRSNQPQHF.

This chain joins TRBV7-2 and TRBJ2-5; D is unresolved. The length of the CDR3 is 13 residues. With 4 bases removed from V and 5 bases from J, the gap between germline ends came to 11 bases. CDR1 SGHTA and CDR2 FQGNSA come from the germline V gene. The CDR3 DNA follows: TGTGCCAGCAGCTACAGCCCGCGGGAGACCCAGTACTTC. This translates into CASSYSPRETQYF.

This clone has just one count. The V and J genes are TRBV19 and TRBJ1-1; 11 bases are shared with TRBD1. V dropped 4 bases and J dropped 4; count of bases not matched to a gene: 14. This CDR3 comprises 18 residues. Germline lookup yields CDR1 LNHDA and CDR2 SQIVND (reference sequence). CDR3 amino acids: CASSTRPGTGGIFTEAFF. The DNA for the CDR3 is TGTGCCAGTAGTACGCGGCCCGGGACAGGGGGTATTTTCACTGAAGCTTTCTTT. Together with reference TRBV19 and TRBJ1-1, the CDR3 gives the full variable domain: DGGITQSPKYLFRKEGQNVTLSCEQNLNHDAMYWYRQDPGQGLRLIYYSQIVNDFQKGDIAEGYSVSREKKESFPLTVTSAQKNPTAFYLCASSTRPGTGGIFTEAFFGQGTRLTVV.

The CDR3 loop is CASSLGQGSNTGELFF. CDR3 DNA sequence: TGTGCCAGCAGCCTTGGACAGGGGTCGAACACCGGGGAGCTGTTTTTT. V usage is TRBV7-3 and J usage is TRBJ2-2; 9 nucleotides line up with TRBD1. In germline, CDR1 is SGHTA, CDR2 FQGTGA. The V gene end was trimmed by 5 bases and the J gene end by 0 bases; junction bases not matched to a gene: 4. This CDR3 comprises 16 residues.

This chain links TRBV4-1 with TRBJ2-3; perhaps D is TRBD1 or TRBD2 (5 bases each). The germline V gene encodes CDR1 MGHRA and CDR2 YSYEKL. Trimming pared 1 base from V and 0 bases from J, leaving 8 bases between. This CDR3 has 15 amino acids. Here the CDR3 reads CASSQVGDSTDTQYF. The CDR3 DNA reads TGCGCCAGCAGCCAAGTCGGGGACAGCACAGATACGCAGTATTTT.